One and the same sample provided the 21 T cell receptor beta chains below, sequenced in a study of T cell responses to AZD1222 COVID-19 vaccine. Generated by immunoSEQ multiplex PCR, the TCRdb table keeps only in-frame clones and is missing some. The sample includes 130,000 to 150,000 clones, 93% of them seen just once. This sample comprised peripheral blood, obtained after recovery from COVID-19. Receptors originate from an adult who had recovered from COVID-19.

V usage is TRBV10-3 and J usage is TRBJ2-2; TRBD2 is a possible D gene (6 bases). Germline CDR1 reads ENHRY; CDR2 reads SYGVKD. Trimming removed 6 bases at V and 1 base at J, with 6 bases between. CDR3 length equals 13 residues. The DNA for the CDR3 is TGTGCCATCAGGGGAGGGAACACCGGGGAGCTGTTTTTT. Protein product: CAIRGGNTGELFF.

The V and J genes are TRBV4-1 and TRBJ2-7; 9 bases are shared with TRBD1. Germline V gene sequence: CDR1 MGHRA, CDR2 YSYEKL. CDR3 length equals 14 residues. V lost 5 bases to trimming and J lost 3 bases; unmatched junction nucleotides: 5. The DNA for the CDR3 is TGCGCCAGCAGCTTTCGGACAGGGGACTACGAGCAGTACTTC. It encodes CASSFRTGDYEQYF.

This clone was detected only once. V usage is TRBV6-5 and J usage is TRBJ1-3; unclear D gene. With 2 bases removed from V and 4 bases from J, the gap between germline ends came to 0 bases. The CDR3 length is 11 residues. Germline lookup yields CDR1 MNHEY and CDR2 SVGAGI. The CDR3 protein is CASSYGNTIYF. The CDR3 DNA sequence: TGTGCCAGCAGTTACGGAAACACCATATATTTT.

V and J are TRBV7-6 and TRBJ1-4; 8 nucleotides line up with TRBD1. The junction had 14 bases not matched to a gene; V was cut back by 5 bases and J by 12 bases. This CDR3 comprises 15 residues. Germline CDR1 is SGHVS and CDR2 is FNYEAQ. CDR3 sequence reads: CASSRTGPGGLQLFF. CDR3 in DNA: TGTGCCAGCAGCCGGACAGGGCCCGGGGGGCTGCAACTGTTTTTT.

This rearrangement joins TRBV18 to TRBJ2-7, with D perhaps matching TRBD1 (6 bases). With 0 bases removed from V and 3 bases from J, the gap between germline ends came to 12 bases. Looked up from germline, CDR1 is KGHSH and CDR2 is LQKENI. CDR3 length: 15 amino acids. CDR3 amino acids: CASSPPFTGLYEQYF. In DNA, the CDR3 is TGTGCCAGCTCACCACCGTTTACAGGGCTCTACGAGCAGTACTTC.

The chain is built from TRBV29-1 and TRBJ2-7; D is unresolved. The CDR3 consists of 14 residues. The V gene's germline CDR1 is SQVTM and CDR2 ANQGSEA. The V and J ends lost 0 bases and 0 bases respectively, with 9 bases between them. The CDR3 reads CSVEDTSSSYEQYF. For the CDR3, the DNA is TGCAGCGTTGAAGATACGTCTAGCTCCTACGAGCAGTACTTC.

V gene TRBV24-1 combines with J gene TRBJ2-3; weak D call: TRBD1 (5 bases). The germline V gene has CDR1 KGHDR and CDR2 SFDVKD. This CDR3 spans 15 amino acids. Trimming removed 2 bases from V and 10 bases from J, with 18 bases in between. The CDR3 DNA reads TGTGCCACCAGTGATTCTAGGGGATTCATGCTGGCGCAGTATTTT. This encodes CATSDSRGFMLAQYF.

V and J are TRBV5-4 and TRBJ2-6; D perhaps matches TRBD1 (6 bases). Germline-derived CDR1 and CDR2 are SGHNT and YYREEE (reference sequence). V was shortened by 4 bases and J by 0 bases, with 14 bases between the two germline ends. The CDR3 covers 17 residues. CDR3 protein: CASSRQAKPSGANVLTF. The DNA for the CDR3 is TGTGCCAGCAGCAGACAGGCTAAACCCTCTGGGGCCAACGTCCTGACTTTC.

This clone occurred once. The CDR3 nucleotides are TGTGCCAGTAGTATCTCAGGGGGACTAGCGGAGAACAATGAGCAGTTCTTC. Translating it yields CASSISGGLAENNEQFF. The V call is TRBV19, the J call TRBJ2-1; 11 nucleotides align to TRBD2. In germline, CDR1 is LNHDA, CDR2 SQIVND (reference sequence). The junction had 9 bases not matched to a gene; V was cut back by 3 bases and J by 5 bases. The CDR3 runs 17 residues.

The rearrangement uses TRBV3-1 (or the pseudogene TRBV3-2) and TRBJ2-1; TRBD2 matches at 14 bases. CDR1 is LGHDT and CDR2 is YNNKEL in the germline V gene (reference sequence). Trimming cost V 3 bases and J 7 bases; bases outside gene matches: 14. The CDR3 length is 19 residues. In DNA form, the CDR3 reads TGTGCCAGCAGCCAGTTCTCGACTCAGGGACTAGCGGGAGAGAATGAGCAGTTCTTC. It translates to CASSQFSTQGLAGENEQFF.

J is TRBJ1-2 and V is TRBV28; 9 positions match TRBD1. In germline, CDR1 is MDHEN, CDR2 SYDVKM. Trimming removed 6 bases from V and 4 bases from J; junction bases left unmatched: 9. This CDR3 is built from 15 residues. CDR3 in amino acids: CASSLGQGHFYGYTF. CDR3 DNA: TGTGCCAGCAGCCTCGGACAGGGGCACTTCTATGGCTACACCTTC.

This chain connects TRBV7-9 to TRBJ1-1; weak D call: TRBD1 (5 bases). From germline, CDR1 is SEHNR and CDR2 FQNEAQ (reference sequence). The germline V and J ends were trimmed by 3 bases and 5 bases, with 13 bases remaining between them. The CDR3 length is 14 residues. Here the CDR3 DNA reads TGTGCCAGCAGCTTGGTTGAGGGGAGGACTGAAGCTTTCTTT. This codes for CASSLVEGRTEAFF.

The rearrangement uses TRBV4-1 and TRBJ2-7; TRBD2 is a possible D gene (7 bases). The germline V gene has CDR1 MGHRA and CDR2 YSYEKL. This CDR3 has 17 residues. V was shortened by 0 bases and J by 2 bases, with 17 bases between the two germline ends. The CDR3 region is CASSQERAGASTYEQYF. The CDR3, as DNA: TGCGCCAGCAGCCAAGAGCGCGCGGGGGCCTCAACCTACGAGCAGTACTTC.

J is TRBJ1-5 and V is TRBV5-5; TRBD1 agrees at 7 bases. The CDR3 is made up of 14 amino acids. The ends lost 0 bases at V and 5 bases at J; junction bases unmatched: 2. CDR1 and CDR2 (germline): SGHKS, YYEKEE (reference sequence). The CDR3: CASSLGQGDQPQHF. As DNA, the CDR3 is TGTGCCAGCAGCTTGGGACAGGGAGATCAGCCCCAGCATTTT.

The J gene is TRBJ2-1, the V gene TRBV5-6; D gene uncertain. This CDR3 comprises 14 residues. Germline CDR1 is SGHDT and CDR2 is YYEEEE. V dropped 7 bases and J dropped 0 bases, with 11 bases sitting between them. The CDR3 DNA sequence: TGTGCCAGCTTAAAGCTGATCTCCTACAATGAGCAGTTCTTC. Its translation: CASLKLISYNEQFF.

The chain recombines TRBV3-1 (or the pseudogene TRBV3-2) with TRBJ2-1; a possible D gene is TRBD1 (5 bases). CDR3 length: 13 residues. Germline assignment: CDR1 LGHDT and CDR2 YNNKEL (reference sequence). V gave up 1 base and J gave up 13 bases, with 14 bases separating them. The CDR3 DNA reads as TGTGCCAGCAGCCAAGTAAGGGGCGGCGTACAGTTCTTC. This codes for CASSQVRGGVQFF.

The gene calls are TRBV28 and TRBJ2-3; D ambiguous. The V end was cut by 7 bases, the J end by 6 bases, with 8 bases between. Looked up from germline, CDR1 is MDHEN and CDR2 is SYDVKM. The CDR3 runs to 11 residues. The CDR3 protein is CASNTADTQYF. CDR3 in DNA: TGTGCCAGCAATACAGCGGATACGCAGTATTTT.

V and J are TRBV7-9 and TRBJ2-1; possible D gene TRBD2, 5 bases. From germline, CDR1 is SEHNR and CDR2 FQNEAQ (reference sequence). The CDR3 totals 14 residues. The germline V and J ends were trimmed by 1 base and 8 bases, with 12 bases remaining between them. The CDR3 DNA reads as TGTGCCAGCAGCTTAGTCGGGCTAGCCGATGAGCAGTTCTTC. Its translation: CASSLVGLADEQFF.

V and J are TRBV11-2 and TRBJ1-1, with D perhaps matching TRBD1 (5 bases). V lost 5 bases and J lost 5, with 15 bases in between. CDR3 size: 14 residues. CDR1 SGHAT and CDR2 FQNNGV come from the germline V gene. The CDR3, as DNA: TGTGCCAGCAGCACTCGTCAGGGAGGAACTGAAGCTTTCTTT. Translating gives CASSTRQGGTEAFF.

The CDR3 sequence: CAWSVASVGTDTQYF. As DNA, the CDR3 is TGTGCCTGGAGTGTAGCTAGCGTAGGCACAGATACGCAGTATTTT. J is TRBJ2-3 and V is TRBV30, with a tentative D call TRBD2 (6 bases). Trimming cost V 0 bases and J 1 base, with 11 bases left between them. The CDR3 length is 15 residues. The germline gives CDR1 GTSNPN, CDR2 SVGIG (reference sequence).

This sequence joins TRBV9 and TRBJ2-1, with 8 bases that match TRBD2. Trimming removed 0 bases from V and 3 bases from J; junction bases left unmatched: 8. CDR3 length equals 17 residues. Germline V lookup: CDR1 SGDLS, CDR2 YYNGEE. The CDR3 region has the DNA TGTGCCAGCAGCGTAGACCCAGCGGGAGCTCTCTACAATGAGCAGTTCTTC. This codes for CASSVDPAGALYNEQFF.